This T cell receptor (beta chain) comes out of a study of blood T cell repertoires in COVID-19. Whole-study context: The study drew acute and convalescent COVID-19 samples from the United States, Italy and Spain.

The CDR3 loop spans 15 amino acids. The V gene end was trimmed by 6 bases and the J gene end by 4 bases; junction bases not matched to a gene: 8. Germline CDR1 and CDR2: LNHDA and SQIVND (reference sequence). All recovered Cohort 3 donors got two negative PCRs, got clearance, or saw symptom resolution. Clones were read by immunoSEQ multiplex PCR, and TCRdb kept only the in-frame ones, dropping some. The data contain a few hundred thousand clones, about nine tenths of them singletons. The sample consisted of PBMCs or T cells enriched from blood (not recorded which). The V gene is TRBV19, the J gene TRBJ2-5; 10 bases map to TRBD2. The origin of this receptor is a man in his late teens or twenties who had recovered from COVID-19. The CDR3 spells CASRVSGLARETQYF. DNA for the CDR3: TGTGCCAGTAGGGTCTCGGGACTAGCGAGAGAGACCCAGTACTTC.